The sequence of this T cell receptor beta chain was determined in a study of cytomegalovirus exposure and HLA in healthy donors (dated by TCRdb to the late 2010s). Looking at the study overall: An earlier analysis of some 500 of the donors reported about 250 Gb of sequence data and 117 million unique TCR beta sequences from about 200 million T cells. Approximately 300 gigabases of sequencing data and approximately 92 million unique TCR sequences made up an early release that covered some 640 HLA-typed donors. Of the roughly 390 genotyped donors, 81% fell in the genetic ancestry cluster associated with self-reported Caucasian donors. The study aimed to test whether cataloging public T cell receptors could reveal signatures of past pathogen exposure. The T cell repertoires of around 730 subjects were profiled by immunosequencing and related to cytomegalovirus serostatus. Along with the approximately 620-subject first cohort, a separate validation cohort of roughly 110 different subjects was used. To predict cytomegalovirus infection status, the study brought together high-throughput TCR immunosequencing, statistical association of individual TCRs with disease status, and machine learning. To study patterns of TCR occurrence, a later analysis re-analyzed previously published TCR beta repertoires from several hundred donors and added high-resolution HLA genotyping. Rather than using new phenotypic data, the later analysis identified candidate immune exposures from TCR beta sequences and from how often those sequences occurred across donors. An earlier analysis of 587 of the donors used high-throughput TCR beta sequencing to judge whether each TCR beta V gene segment behaved as functional or pseudogenic. Alongside the repertoire data, information on donor age, sex, ethnicity and CMV serostatus was compiled. Genome-wide SNP genotypes for about 55% of the roughly 670 donors were used in a later genetic analysis, which treated that subset as a discovery cohort. Every discovery cohort repertoire had been produced on one sequencing platform. Both class I and class II loci were covered by HLA typing, at four-digit resolution. Typing coverage differed by locus: A, B, C, DRB1 and DQB1 were typed in roughly 620-640 donors, DQA1 in 522, DPA1 in around 580, and DPB1 in around 490. Because of strong linkage in the cohort, roughly 5 DR-DQ haplotypes were treated as single units for association and clustering. Across about 380 genotyped donors of the cohort, an average of roughly 250,000 unique TCR beta nucleotide sequences per donor were sequenced, and approximately 17% of those sequences were non-productive.

General study outcomes and caveats: In the study, some 160 TCR beta chains were listed as associated with cytomegalovirus. Because counts were too low, some 16 rarely observed V segments, including chromosome 9 orphons, were excluded from the earlier analysis of some 590 of the donors. A further reported finding was that TCR beta sequences accurately predicted the HLA-A and HLA-B alleles for most subjects in the first cohort. Linkage disequilibrium might explain the correlated functional status among segregating V segments, but an unknown experimental factor could not be ruled out. In a later analysis, most CMV-associated TCR beta chains were found to appear HLA-restricted, with HLA associations seemingly driven largely by CMV exposure. Several of the top co-occurrence clusters appeared to be linked to parvovirus B19, influenza, CMV and Epstein-Barr virus, according to a later analysis. The 87-base-pair reads could not distinguish some IMGT-functional V segments, including TRBV6-2 and TRBV6-3, so those segments were excluded. Three of the identified cytomegalovirus-associated TCR beta chains were confirmed in vitro to be specific for cytomegalovirus antigens. In an earlier analysis of 587 of the donors, most TCR beta V segments appeared in productive rearrangements about 90% or about 30% of the time, broadly matching IMGT annotations. In a later analysis, the rate of TCR association differed among HLA loci, with DRB1 alleles having the most associated TCRs and HLA-C alleles having the fewest. Most TCR sequences were observed very rarely across donors, whereas some public TCRs were present in many individuals. HLA typing was unavailable for some donors at each locus, so association tests used only the typed subset. The authors suggested that the approach could potentially be extended to other disease states and immunological phenotypes. In a later genetic analysis, fewer N-insertions in productive TCRs were reported among donors in an Asian-associated ancestry cluster than the 666-donor mean. The classifier was reported to diagnose cytomegalovirus status with high specificity and sensitivity in both the original cohort and the validation cohort. In a later analysis, HLA-associated TCR beta chains showed more clonal expansion and lower generation probabilities than non-associated chains that were equally common. For the cohort, immune exposure information was limited to CMV serostatus. Assigning TCR associations to individual alleles was difficult when HLA alleles, especially DR and DQ, strongly co-occurred. Roughly uniform sequencing depth across donors was assumed in presence/absence analyses, although this assumption may not hold. A cluster of highly shared sequence variants was judged likely to be a technical artifact of the sequencing pipeline. In a later analysis, around 17,000 TCR beta sequences were associated with specific HLA alleles at a false discovery rate of 0.05. A later genetic analysis associated a missense DCLRE1C variant with V-gene and J-gene trimming of TCR beta chains, and an independent cohort replicated the association. Only TCR beta chains were sequenced in this cohort, and the absence of alpha or paired-chain data limited detectable features.

V was cut back by 0 bases and J by 4 bases, leaving a gap of 12 bases between them. Taken from cysteine to phenylalanine, the CDR3 has 15 residues. Only the CDR3 part of the read is kept: 45 bases, read in frame from the first base. CDR1 and CDR2 are read off the germline V gene as MDHEN and SYDVKM. In the case of this clone: The clone's antigen remains unknown. No clone much larger than this one lies a single base away; base qualities are absent.

The cohort was made up of under 800 healthy bone marrow donors. At the time of sampling, every cohort member was nominally healthy, though immune exposures that went unrecorded were likely present. The donor was CMV seropositive and belonged to the group of 250 to 300 seropositive cohort members. A peripheral blood sample was collected from each donor, and TCR beta sequencing was performed on peripheral blood mononuclear cells. Genomic DNA was extracted from the blood cell samples with the Qiagen DNeasy Blood Extraction Kit. Receptor amplification or capture employed the immunoSEQ multiplex PCR assay. For the multiplex PCR, a mixture combining 60 forward primers for TCR Vbeta segments and 13 reverse primers for TCR Jbeta segments was used. The CDR3 region of rearranged TCR beta genes was amplified from genomic DNA by a multiplex PCR assay. The Illumina HiSeq System was used to sequence the amplified TCR beta libraries as 87-base-pair reads. In the paper's pipeline: Across the 600 to 700 repertoires, a later analysis counted about 81 million unique TCR beta chains, 9 million to 14 million of which were shared by at least two donors. Raw reads were error-corrected and collapsed into unique sequences by a nearest-neighbor algorithm in which closely related sequences were merged to remove PCR and sequencing errors. Alignment of CDR3 sequences to IMGT reference sequences was used to assign V, D and J gene segments. For a sequence to be retained, a match of at least six nucleotides to both a V gene segment and a J gene segment was required. A rearrangement was called productive if the CDR3 had no stop codons and remained in frame with V and J, and every other rearrangement was called non-productive. CDR3 was defined by IMGT convention, running from the second conserved V-encoded cysteine to the conserved J-encoded phenylalanine. In an earlier analysis of some 550 of the donors, sequences lacking an unambiguous match to a single V gene segment were excluded. In an earlier analysis of some 590 of the donors, V segments were called functional above 56.7% productive rearrangements and were called segregating when the between-donor standard deviation exceeded 5%. A statistical classification framework was developed to diagnose cytomegalovirus status using the catalog of TCR beta chain sequences. A later analysis assigned V and J genes by comparing TCR nucleotide sequences with IMGT/GENE-DB human TR gene sequences. The TCRdist pipeline was used in a later analysis to assign CDR3 sequences and most-parsimonious VDJ recombination scenarios. In a later analysis, each TCR beta chain was defined by its CDR3 amino acid sequence together with its V-gene family, and reads without a unique V-gene family were excluded. A later analysis removed 550 to 650 highly shared, low-generation-probability nucleotide sequences to deal with suspected cross-contamination and a sequencing artifact. For each public chain, a later analysis derived a clonal expansion index from normalized ranks of inferred template counts within each repertoire. In a later analysis, generation probabilities were computed using a VDJ recombination model fitted to out-of-frame rearrangements, and the results were checked against IGoR. A later analysis scored TCR-TCR, TCR-HLA and TCR-CMV co-occurrence with hypergeometric tests, applying a repertoire-size bias correction to TCR pairs. In a later analysis, false discovery rates were estimated by permuting HLA or CMV assignments 20 times. A later analysis grouped co-occurring TCRs with DBSCAN, adding TCRdist sequence similarity when clustering within HLA-allele-positive subsets. For co-occurrence clustering, repertoires with fewer than 30,000 or more than 120,000 public chains were excluded, along with roughly 5 repertoires with anomalous nucleotide sharing. Sourced from immuneACCESS, this table was stored by TCRdb with only in-frame sequences that have V and J called. A share of the clones is absent; for the studies checked, an unresolved V gene accounts for under half, and the remainder has no known explanation. V and J calls and clone size are as listed in that table; D and trimming were resolved from the DNA. The sample includes 75,000 to 95,000 clones, with around 84% observed a single time. 4.6% of the sample is in the top ten clones.

Sequences were obtained from PBMCs. The sequence was obtained from a middle-aged woman in good health and CMV-seropositive. Recombination joined TRBV28 with TRBJ1-2, and TRBD1 may be the D gene, going by 6 matching bases. Here the CDR3 is given as CASSLWGGGLYGYTF. The DNA is TGTGCCAGCAGTTTATGGGGCGGGGGGCTCTATGGCTACACCTTC.